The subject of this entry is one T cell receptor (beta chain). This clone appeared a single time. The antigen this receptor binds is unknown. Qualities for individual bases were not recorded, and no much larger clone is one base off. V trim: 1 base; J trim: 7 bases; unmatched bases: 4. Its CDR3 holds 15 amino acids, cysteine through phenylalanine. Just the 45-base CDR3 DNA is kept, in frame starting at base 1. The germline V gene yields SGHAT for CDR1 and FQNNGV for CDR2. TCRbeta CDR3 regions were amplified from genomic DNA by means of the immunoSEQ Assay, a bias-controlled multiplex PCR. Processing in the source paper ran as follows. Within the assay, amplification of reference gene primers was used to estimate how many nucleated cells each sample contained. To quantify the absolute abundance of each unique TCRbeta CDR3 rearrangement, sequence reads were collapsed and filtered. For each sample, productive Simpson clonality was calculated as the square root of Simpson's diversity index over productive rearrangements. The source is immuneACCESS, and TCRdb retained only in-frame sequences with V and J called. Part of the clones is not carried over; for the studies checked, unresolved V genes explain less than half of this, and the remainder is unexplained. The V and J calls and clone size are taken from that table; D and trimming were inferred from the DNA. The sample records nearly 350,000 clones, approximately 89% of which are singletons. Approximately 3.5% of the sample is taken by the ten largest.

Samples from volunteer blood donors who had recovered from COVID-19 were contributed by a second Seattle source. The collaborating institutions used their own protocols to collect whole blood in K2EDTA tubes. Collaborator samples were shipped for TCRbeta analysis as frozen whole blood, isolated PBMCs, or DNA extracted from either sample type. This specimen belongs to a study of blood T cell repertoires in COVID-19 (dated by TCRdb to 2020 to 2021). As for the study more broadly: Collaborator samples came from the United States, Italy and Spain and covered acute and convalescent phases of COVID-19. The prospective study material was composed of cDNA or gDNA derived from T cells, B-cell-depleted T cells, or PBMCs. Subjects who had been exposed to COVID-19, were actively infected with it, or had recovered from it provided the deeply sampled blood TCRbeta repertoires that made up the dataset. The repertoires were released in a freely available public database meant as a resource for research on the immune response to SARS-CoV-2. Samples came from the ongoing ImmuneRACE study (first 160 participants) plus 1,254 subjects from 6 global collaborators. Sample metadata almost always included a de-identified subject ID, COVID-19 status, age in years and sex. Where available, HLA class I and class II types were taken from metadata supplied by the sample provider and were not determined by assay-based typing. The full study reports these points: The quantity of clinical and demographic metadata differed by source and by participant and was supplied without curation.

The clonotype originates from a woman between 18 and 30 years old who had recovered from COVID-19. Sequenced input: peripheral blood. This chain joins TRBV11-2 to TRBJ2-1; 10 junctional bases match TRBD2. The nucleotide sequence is TGTGCCAGCAGCTTAGGGACTAGCGGCGGGAATGAGCAGTTCTTC. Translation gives CASSLGTSGGNEQFF.